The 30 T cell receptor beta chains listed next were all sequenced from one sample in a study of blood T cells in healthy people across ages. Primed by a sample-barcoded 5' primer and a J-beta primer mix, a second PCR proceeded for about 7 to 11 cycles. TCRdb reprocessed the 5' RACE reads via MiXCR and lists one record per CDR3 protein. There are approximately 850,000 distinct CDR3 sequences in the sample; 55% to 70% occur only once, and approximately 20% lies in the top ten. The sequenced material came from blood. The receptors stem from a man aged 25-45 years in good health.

CDR3 sequence reads: CASSVGAYEQYF. DNA of the CDR3: TGTGCCAGCAGTGTAGGGGCCTACGAGCAGTACTTC. This chain connects TRBV2 to TRBJ2-7, with D possibly being TRBD1 (5 bases). Germline loops: CDR1 SNHLY, CDR2 FYNNEI. V was shortened by 4 bases and J by 2 bases, with 6 bases between the two germline ends. This CDR3 has 12 amino acids.

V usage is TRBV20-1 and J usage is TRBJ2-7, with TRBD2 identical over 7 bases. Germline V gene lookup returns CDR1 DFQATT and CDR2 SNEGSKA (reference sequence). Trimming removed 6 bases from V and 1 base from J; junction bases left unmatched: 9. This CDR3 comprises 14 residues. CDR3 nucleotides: TGCAGTGCCCAGCCGGGGGGTGGGTCCTACGAGCAGTACTTC. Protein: CSAQPGGGSYEQYF.

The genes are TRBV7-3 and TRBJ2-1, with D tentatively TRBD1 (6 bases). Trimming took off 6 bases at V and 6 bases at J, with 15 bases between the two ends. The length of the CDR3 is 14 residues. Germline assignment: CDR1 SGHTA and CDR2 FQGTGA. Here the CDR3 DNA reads TGTGCCAGCAGTCCCTCGACAGGAACCAATGAGCAGTTCTTC. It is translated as CASSPSTGTNEQFF.

DNA of the CDR3: TGTGCCAGCAGCGGGAGGATCACAGATACGCAGTATTTT. It encodes CASSGRITDTQYF. The rearrangement joins TRBV7-2 to TRBJ2-3, with D possibly TRBD2 on 6 matching bases. The ends were cut back, 5 bases at V and 2 bases at J, with 8 bases in the middle. The CDR3 is made up of 13 amino acids. Looked up from germline, CDR1 is SGHTA and CDR2 is FQGNSA.

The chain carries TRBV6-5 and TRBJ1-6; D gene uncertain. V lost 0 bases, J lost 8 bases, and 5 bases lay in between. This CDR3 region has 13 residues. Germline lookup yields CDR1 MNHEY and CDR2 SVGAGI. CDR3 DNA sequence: TGTGCCAGCAGTTACTCATCCGATTCACCCCTCCACTTT. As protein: CASSYSSDSPLHF.

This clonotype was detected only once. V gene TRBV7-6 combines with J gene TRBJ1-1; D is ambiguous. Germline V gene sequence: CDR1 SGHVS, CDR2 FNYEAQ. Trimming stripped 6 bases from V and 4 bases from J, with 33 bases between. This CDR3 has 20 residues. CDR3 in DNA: TGTGCCAGCAGTCTTAGAGCCGGTTACTCGCCCAGCTCTGGTGGCACTGAAGCTTTCTTT. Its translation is CASSLRAGYSPSSGGTEAFF.

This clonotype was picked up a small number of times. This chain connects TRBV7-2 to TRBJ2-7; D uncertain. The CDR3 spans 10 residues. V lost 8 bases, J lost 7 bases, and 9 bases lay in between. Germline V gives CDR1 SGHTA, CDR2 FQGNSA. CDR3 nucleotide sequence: TGTGCCAGCGGCACGAGGGAGCAGTACTTC. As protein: CASGTREQYF.

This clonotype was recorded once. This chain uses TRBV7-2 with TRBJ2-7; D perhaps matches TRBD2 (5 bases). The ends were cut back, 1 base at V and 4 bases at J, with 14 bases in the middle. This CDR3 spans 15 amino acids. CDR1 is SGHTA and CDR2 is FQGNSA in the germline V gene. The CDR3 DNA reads TGTGCCAGCAGCTTAGTCGTGAGGGCATGGTACGAGCAGTACTTC. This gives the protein CASSLVVRAWYEQYF.

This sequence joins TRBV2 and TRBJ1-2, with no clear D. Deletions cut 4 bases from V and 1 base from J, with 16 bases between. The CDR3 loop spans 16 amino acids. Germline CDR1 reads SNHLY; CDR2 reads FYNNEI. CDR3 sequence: CASSAEGGRNNYGYTF. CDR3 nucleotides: TGTGCCAGCAGTGCTGAGGGCGGAAGAAATAACTATGGCTACACCTTC.

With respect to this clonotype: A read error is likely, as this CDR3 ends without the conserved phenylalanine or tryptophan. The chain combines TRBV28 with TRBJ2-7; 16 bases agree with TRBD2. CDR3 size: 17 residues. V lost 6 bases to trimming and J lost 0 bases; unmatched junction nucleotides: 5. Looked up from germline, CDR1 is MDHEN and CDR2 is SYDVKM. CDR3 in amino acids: CASRGGLAGGLSYEQYL. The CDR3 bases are TGTGCCAGCAGGGGGGGACTAGCGGGAGGGCTCTCCTACGAGCAGTACTTG.

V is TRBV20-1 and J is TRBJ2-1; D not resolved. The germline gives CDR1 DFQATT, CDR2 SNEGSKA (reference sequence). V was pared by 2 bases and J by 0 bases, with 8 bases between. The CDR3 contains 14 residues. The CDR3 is CSARSSSSYNEQFF. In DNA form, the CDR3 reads TGCAGTGCTAGATCCAGTAGCTCCTACAATGAGCAGTTCTTC.

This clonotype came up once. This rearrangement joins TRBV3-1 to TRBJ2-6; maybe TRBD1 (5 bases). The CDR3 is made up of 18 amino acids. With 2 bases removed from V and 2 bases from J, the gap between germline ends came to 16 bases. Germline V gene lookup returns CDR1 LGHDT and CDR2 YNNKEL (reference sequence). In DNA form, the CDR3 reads TGTGCCAGCAGCCAATCCCCGTTTACCAGGGCTGGGGCCAACGTCCTGACTTTC. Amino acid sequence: CASSQSPFTRAGANVLTF.

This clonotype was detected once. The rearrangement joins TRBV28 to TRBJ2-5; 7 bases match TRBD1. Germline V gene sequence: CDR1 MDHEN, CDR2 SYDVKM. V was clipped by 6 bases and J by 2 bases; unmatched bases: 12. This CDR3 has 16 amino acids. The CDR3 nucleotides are TGTGCCAGCAGGTCCCCGGGACAGCGGATACAAGAGACCCAGTACTTC. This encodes CASRSPGQRIQETQYF.

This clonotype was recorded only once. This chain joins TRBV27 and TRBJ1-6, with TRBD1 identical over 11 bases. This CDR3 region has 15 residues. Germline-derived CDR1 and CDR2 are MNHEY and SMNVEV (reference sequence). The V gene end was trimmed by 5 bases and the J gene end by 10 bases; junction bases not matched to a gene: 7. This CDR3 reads CASSAGQGAGSPLHF. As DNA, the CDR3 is TGTGCCAGCAGTGCCGGACAGGGGGCAGGCTCACCCCTCCACTTT.

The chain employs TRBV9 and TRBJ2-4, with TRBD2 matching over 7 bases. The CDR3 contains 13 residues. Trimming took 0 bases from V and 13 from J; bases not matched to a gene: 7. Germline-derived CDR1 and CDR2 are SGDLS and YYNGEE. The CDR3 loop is CASSVVFAGEQYF. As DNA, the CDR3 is TGTGCCAGCAGCGTAGTTTTTGCGGGAGAGCAGTACTTC. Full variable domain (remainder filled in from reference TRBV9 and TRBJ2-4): DSGVTQTPKHLITATGQRVTLRCSPRSGDLSVYWYQQSLDQGLQFLIQYYNGEERAKGNILERFSAQQFPDLHSELNLSSLELGDSALYFCASSVVFAGEQYFGAGTRLSVL.

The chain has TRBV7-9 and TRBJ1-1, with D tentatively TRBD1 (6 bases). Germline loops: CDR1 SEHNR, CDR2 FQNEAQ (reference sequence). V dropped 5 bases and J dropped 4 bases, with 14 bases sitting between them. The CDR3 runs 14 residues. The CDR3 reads CASSINGQLTEAFF. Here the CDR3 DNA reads TGTGCCAGCAGCATTAACGGACAGCTCACTGAAGCTTTCTTT.

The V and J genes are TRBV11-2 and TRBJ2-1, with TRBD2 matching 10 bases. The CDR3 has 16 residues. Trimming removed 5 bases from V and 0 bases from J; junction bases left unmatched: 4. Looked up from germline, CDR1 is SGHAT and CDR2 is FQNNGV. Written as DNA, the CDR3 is TGTGCCAGCAGCCCAGCGGGAGGGCACTCCTACAATGAGCAGTTCTTC. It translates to CASSPAGGHSYNEQFF.

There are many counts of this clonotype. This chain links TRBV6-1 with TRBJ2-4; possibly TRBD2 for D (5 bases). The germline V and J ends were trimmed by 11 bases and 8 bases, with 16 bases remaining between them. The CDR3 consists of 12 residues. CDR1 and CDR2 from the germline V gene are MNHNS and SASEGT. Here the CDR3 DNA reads TGTGCCGCATCGGAAGAGAGGGACATTCAGTACTTC. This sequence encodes CAASEERDIQYF.

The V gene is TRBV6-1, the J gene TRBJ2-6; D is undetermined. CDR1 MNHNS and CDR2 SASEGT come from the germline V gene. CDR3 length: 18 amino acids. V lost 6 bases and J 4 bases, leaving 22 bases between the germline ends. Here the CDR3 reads CASRSGRADNSGANVLTF. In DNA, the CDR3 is TGTGCCAGCAGATCAGGCCGGGCCGATAACTCCGGGGCCAACGTCCTGACTTTC.

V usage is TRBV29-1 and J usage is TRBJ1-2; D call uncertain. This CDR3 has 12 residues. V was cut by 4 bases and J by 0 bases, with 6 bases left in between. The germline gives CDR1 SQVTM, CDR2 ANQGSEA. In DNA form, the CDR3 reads TGCAGCGTTGGAAGTTCTAACTATGGCTACACCTTC. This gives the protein CSVGSSNYGYTF.

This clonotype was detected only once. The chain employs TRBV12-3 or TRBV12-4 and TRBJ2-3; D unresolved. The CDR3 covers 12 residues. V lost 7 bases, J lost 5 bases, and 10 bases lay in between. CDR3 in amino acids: CASKSTRDTQYF. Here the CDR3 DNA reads TGTGCCAGCAAATCGACGAGAGATACGCAGTATTTT.

CDR3 protein: CSAADGYTDTQYF. Written as DNA, the CDR3 is TGCAGTGCCGCGGACGGGTACACAGATACGCAGTATTTT. J is TRBJ2-3 and V is TRBV20-1; D is ambiguous. Germline CDR1 and CDR2: DFQATT and SNEGSKA (reference sequence). The CDR3 is 13 residues long. The V end lost 6 bases, the J end lost 2 bases, and 12 bases lay between the germline ends.

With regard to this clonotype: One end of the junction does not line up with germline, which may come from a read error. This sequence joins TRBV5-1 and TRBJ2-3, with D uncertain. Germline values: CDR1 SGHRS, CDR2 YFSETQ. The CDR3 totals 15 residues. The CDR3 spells CASRRGGVYTETQYF. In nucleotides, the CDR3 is TGCGCCAGCCGGAGAGGTGGGGTCTACACAGAGACGCAGTATTTT.

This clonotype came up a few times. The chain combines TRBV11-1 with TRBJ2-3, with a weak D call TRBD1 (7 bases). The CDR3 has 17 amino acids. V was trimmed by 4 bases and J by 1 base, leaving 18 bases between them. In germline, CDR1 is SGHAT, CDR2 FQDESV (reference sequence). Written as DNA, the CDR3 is TGTGCCAGCAGCTCCGGAGGAGGGGGCTCGGGCACAGATACGCAGTATTTT. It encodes CASSSGGGGSGTDTQYF.

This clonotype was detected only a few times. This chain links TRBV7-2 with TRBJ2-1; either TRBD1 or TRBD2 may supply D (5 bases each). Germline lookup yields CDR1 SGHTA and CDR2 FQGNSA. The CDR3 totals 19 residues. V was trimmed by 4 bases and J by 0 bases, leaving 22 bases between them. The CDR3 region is CASSSSPRGRLSSYNEQFF. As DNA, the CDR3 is TGTGCCAGCAGCTCCTCTCCCCGGGGACGCCTAAGCTCCTACAATGAGCAGTTCTTC. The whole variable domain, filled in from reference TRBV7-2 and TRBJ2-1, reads GAGVSQSPSNKVTEKGKDVELRCDPISGHTALYWYRQSLGQGLEFLIYFQGNSAPDKSGLPSDRFSAERTGGSVSTLTIQRTQQEDSAVYLCASSSSPRGRLSSYNEQFFGPGTRLTVL.

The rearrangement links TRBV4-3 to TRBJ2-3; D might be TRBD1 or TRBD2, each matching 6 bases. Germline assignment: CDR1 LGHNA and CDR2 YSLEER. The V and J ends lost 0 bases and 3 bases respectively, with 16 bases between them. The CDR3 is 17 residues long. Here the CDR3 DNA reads TGCGCCAGCAGCCAAGAAAACGGGGGCTACCGAACAGATACGCAGTATTTT. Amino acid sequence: CASSQENGGYRTDTQYF.

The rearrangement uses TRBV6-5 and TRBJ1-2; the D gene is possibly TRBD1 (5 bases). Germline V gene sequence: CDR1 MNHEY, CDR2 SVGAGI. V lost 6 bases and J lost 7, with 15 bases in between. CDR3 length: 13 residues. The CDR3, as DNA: TGTGCCAGCAGACAACAGGATTACAGTGGCTACACCTTC. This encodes CASRQQDYSGYTF.

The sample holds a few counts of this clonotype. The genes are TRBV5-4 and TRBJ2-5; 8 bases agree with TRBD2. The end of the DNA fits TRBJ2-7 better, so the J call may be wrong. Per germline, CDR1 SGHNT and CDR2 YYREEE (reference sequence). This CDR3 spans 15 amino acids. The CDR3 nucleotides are TGTGCCAGCAGCTTGGTCGGCGGGGGGTTTATCGAGCAGTACTTC. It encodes CASSLVGGGFIEQYF.

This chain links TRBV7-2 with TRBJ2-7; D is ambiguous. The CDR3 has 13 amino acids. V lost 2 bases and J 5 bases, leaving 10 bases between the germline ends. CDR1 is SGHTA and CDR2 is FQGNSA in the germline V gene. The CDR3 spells CASSLKARDEQYF. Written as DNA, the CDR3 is TGTGCCAGCAGCTTAAAGGCCCGGGACGAGCAGTACTTC.

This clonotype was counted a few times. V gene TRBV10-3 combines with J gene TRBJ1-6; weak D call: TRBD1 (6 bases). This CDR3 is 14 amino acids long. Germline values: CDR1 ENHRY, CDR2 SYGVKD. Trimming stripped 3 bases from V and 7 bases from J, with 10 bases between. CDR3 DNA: TGTGCCATCAGTGAACAGGGTGAGAATTCACCCCTCCACTTT. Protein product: CAISEQGENSPLHF.